This entry concerns a single T cell receptor (beta chain). Its antigen is undetermined. Germline V gives CDR1 MDHEN, CDR2 SYDVKM. This CDR3 spans 14 amino acids. After removal of 2 bases from V and 4 bases from J, the junction contained 3 bases not matched to a gene. This sample was included in a study of OX40 agonist ivuxolimab in advanced cancers. Study as a whole: Patients were infused with ivuxolimab every 2 weeks at 0.01 to 10 mg/kg. Participants could have had prior anti-PD-1, anti-PD-L1 or anti-CTLA-4 therapy, and about 40% had some.

Study observations and caveats: Clonal expansion was seen in CD4+ and CD8+ blood T cells by week 6 at 0.1 to 3.0 mg/kg. Low normalized T-cell clonal expansion was additionally recorded for some nonresponders.

TCRdb's copy holds only in-frame clones and misses some; the assay was immunoSEQ multiplex PCR. Of 35,000 to 50,000 clones listed, roughly 86% were seen once; the top ten hold approximately 13%. The sequence was obtained from an adult with an advanced solid tumor such as melanoma, head and neck, liver or kidney cancer. J is TRBJ1-1 and V is TRBV28, with TRBD1 matching 8 bases. Sample: CD4+ or CD8+ T cells sorted from blood, taken in a trial of the OX40 agonist ivuxolimab. The CDR3 sequence is CASSLDTGGTEAFF. In nucleotides, the CDR3 is TGTGCCAGCAGTTTAGATACAGGGGGCACTGAAGCTTTCTTT.